The entry that follows covers one TCR beta chain sequence. This sample was included in a study of blood T cell repertoires in COVID-19. About the research overall: COVID-19 samples from acute and convalescent phases originated in the United States, Italy and Spain. Sources were T cells, B-cell-depleted T cells, or PBMCs; the material itself was cDNA or gDNA.

Patients of the Seattle cohort, enrolled during active infection, were followed longitudinally. Germline-derived CDR1 and CDR2 are SNHLY and FYNNEI. The ends lost 8 bases at V and 4 bases at J; junction bases unmatched: 5. The CDR3 contains 13 residues. The authors' processing: Estimation of nucleated cell counts relied on the amplification of reference gene primers. Produced via immunoSEQ multiplex PCR; TCRdb's table is partial and in-frame only. That table supplies the V and J calls and clone size; D and trimming were determined from the DNA. Found here are hundreds of thousands of clones, about 89% of them singletons; the top ten hold around 8%.

Sequencing was performed on peripheral blood. The V call is TRBV2, the J call TRBJ2-7, with TRBD2 matching 10 bases. This TCR came from a woman in her 50s with COVID-19, enrolled during active disease. As DNA, the CDR3 is TGTGCCAGCCAAAGCGGGGGGGCTTACGAGCAGTACTTC. Protein sequence: CASQSGGAYEQYF.